This entry describes one TCR beta chain. The antigen is unknown. Per the germline V gene, CDR1 is SQVTM and CDR2 is ANQGSEA. V lost 1 base, J lost 5 bases, and 1 base stayed unmatched. The CDR3 loop spans 13 amino acids. These data belong to a study of CD8 T cells in ankylosing spondylitis. Study findings and constraints: Both synovial fluid and blood in reactive arthritis had previously been reported to carry some motif variants. In ankylosing spondylitis blood, a motif of 7 to 9 highly homologous TCR beta variants appeared characteristic.

Scientists made TCR beta libraries using quantitative 5'-RACE with molecular barcodes. TCRdb re-derived calls from the 5' RACE reads in MiXCR, one entry per CDR3 protein. The table shows 200,000 to 250,000 distinct CDR3 sequences, with approximately 30% occurring only once. The rearrangement uses TRBV29-1 and TRBJ2-1; 8 bases line up with TRBD1. The source is a male donor with ankylosing spondylitis or in good health (not recorded which). The sample consisted of blood, either unsorted or a sorted T cell fraction (not recorded which). In DNA form, the CDR3 reads TGCAGCGTTGAAGGGACAGGGAACAATGAGCAGTTCTTC. Its protein is CSVEGTGNNEQFF.